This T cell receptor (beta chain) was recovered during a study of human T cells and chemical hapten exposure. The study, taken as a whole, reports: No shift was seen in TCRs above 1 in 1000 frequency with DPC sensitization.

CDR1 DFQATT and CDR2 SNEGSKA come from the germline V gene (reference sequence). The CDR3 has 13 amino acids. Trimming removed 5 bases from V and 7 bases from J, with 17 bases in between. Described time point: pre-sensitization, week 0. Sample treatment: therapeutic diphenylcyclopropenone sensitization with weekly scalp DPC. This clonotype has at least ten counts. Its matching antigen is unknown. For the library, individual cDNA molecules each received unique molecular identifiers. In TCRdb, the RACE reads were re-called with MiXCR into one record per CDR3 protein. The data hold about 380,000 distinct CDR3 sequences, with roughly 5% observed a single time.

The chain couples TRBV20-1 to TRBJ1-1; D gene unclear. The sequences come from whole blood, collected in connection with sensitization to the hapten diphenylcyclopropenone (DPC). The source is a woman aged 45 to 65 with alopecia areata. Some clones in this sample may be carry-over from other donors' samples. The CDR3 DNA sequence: TGCAGTGCTCCCGCCCGTTACACCAATGAAGCTTTCTTT. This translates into CSAPARYTNEAFF.